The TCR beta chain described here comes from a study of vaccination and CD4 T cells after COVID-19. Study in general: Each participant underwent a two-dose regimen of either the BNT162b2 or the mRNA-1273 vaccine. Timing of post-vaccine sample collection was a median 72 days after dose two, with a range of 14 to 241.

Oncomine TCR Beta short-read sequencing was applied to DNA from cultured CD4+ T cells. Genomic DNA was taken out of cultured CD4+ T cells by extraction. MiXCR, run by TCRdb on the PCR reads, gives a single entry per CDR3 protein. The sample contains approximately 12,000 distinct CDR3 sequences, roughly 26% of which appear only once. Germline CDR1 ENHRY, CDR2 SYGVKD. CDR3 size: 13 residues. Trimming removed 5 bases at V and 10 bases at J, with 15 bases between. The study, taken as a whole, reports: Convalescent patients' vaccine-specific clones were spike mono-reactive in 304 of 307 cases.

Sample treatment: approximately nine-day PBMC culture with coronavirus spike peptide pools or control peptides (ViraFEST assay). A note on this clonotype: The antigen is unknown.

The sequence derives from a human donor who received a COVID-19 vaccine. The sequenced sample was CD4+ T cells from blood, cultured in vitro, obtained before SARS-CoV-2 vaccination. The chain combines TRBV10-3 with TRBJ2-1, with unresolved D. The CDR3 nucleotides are TGTGCCATCAGTCCCGAACGGGTTGGGGAGCAGTTCTTC. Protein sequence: CAISPERVGEQFF.